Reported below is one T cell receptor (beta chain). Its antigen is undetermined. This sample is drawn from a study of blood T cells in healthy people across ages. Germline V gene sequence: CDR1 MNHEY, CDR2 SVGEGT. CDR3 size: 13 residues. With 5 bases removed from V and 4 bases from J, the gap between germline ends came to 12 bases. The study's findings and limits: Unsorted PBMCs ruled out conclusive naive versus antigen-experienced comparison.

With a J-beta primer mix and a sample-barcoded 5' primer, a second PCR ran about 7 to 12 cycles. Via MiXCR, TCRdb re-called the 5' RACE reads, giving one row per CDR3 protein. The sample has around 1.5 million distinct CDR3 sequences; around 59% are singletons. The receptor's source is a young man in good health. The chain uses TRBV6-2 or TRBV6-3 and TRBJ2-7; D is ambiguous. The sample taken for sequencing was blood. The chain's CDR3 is CASSPGSRYEQYF. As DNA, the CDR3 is TGTGCCAGCAGTCCCGGTTCAAGGTACGAGCAGTACTTC.